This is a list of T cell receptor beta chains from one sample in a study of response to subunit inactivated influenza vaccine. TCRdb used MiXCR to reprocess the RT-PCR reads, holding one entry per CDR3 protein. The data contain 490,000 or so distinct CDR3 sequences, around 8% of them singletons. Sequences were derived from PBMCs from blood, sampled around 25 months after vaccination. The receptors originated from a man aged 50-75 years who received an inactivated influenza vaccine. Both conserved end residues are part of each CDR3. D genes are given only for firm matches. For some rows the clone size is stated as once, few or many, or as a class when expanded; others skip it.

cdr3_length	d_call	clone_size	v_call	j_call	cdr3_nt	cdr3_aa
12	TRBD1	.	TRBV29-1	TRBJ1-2	TGCAGCGTCGGGGGACAGGGGGACGGCTACACCTTC	CSVGGQGDGYTF
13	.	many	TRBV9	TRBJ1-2	TGTGCCAGCAGCGTACCCGAGGGAGCGGGCTACACCTTC	CASSVPEGAGYTF
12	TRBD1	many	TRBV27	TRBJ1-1	TGTGCCAGCAGTCCCAGGGGGGCTGAAGCTTTCTTT	CASSPRGAEAFF
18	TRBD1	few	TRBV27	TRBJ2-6	TGTGCCAGCAAAACGGGTCAGGGGGCCTTCTCTGGGGCCAACGTCCTGACTTTC	CASKTGQGAFSGANVLTF
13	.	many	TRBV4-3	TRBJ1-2	TGCGCCAGCAGCCCAAGAGGTGGAGATGGCTACACCTTC	CASSPRGGDGYTF
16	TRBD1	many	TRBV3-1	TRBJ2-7	TGTGCCAGCAGCTTGACGAAGGGACAGGGTTTGAGCGAGCAGTACTTC	CASSLTKGQGLSEQYF
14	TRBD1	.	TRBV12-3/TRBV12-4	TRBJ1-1	TGTGCCAGCAGATCCGGGACAGAGAACACTGAAGCTTTCTTT	CASRSGTENTEAFF
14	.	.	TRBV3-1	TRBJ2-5	TGTGCCAGCAGCCGAGCGACAGTCAGGGAGACCCAGTACTTC	CASSRATVRETQYF
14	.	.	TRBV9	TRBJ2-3	TGTGCCAGCAGCGTATCATATGGCACAGATACGCAGTATTTT	CASSVSYGTDTQYF
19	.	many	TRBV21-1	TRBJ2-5	TGTGCCAGCAGCAAAGACGATCGGGCTAGCGGGGGGGCCCAACAGACCCAGTACTTC	CASSKDDRASGGAQQTQYF
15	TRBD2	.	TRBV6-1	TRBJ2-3	TGTGCCAGCAGACCATCTAGCGGGAGCACAGATACGCAGTATTTT	CASRPSSGSTDTQYF
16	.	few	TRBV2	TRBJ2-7	TGTGCCAGCATGGACTCGGTCGGCGGGGATACCTACGAGCAGTACTTC	CASMDSVGGDTYEQYF
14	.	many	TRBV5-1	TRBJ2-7	TGTGCCAGCAGTTTGGGGGCAGGGTCCTACGAGCAGTACTTC	CASSLGAGSYEQYF
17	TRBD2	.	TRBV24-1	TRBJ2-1	TGTGCCACCAGTGACAGGGGACTAGCGGTAACTTACAATGAGCAGTTCTTC	CATSDRGLAVTYNEQFF
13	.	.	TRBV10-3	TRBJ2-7	TGTGCCATCAGCATCGACAGTTTCTACGAGCAGTACTTC	CAISIDSFYEQYF
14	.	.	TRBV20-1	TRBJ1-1	TGCAGTGCTCTAAAACGACGGAGTAACCCTGAAGCTTTCTTT	CSALKRRSNPEAFF
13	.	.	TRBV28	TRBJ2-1	TGTGCCAGCAGCCCCGCCACCCATAATGAGCAGTTCTTC	CASSPATHNEQFF
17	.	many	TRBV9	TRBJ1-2	TGTGCCAGCAGCTCCGCAATAAGAGACAGGCGGCCCTATGGCTACACCTTC	CASSSAIRDRRPYGYTF
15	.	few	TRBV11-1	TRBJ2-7	TGTGCCAGCAGCCCCCTGCGGAGGACATCCTACGAGCAGTACTTC	CASSPLRRTSYEQYF